This T cell receptor beta chain was identified during a study of blood T cell repertoires in COVID-19 (dated by TCRdb to about 2020). Looking at the study overall: Collaborator samples came from the United States, Italy and Spain and covered acute and convalescent phases of COVID-19. The material from the prospective study consisted of cDNA or gDNA derived from T cells, B-cell-depleted T cells, or PBMCs. Subjects who had been exposed to COVID-19, were actively infected with it, or had recovered from it provided the deeply sampled blood TCRbeta repertoires that made up the dataset. A freely available public database, intended as a resource for researchers studying the immune response to SARS-CoV-2, is where the repertoires were released. Samples came from the ongoing ImmuneRACE study (first 160 participants) plus 1,254 subjects from 6 global collaborators. The sample metadata nearly always contained a de-identified subject ID, COVID-19 status, age in years and sex. Where HLA class I and class II types were available, the types were taken from metadata supplied by the sample provider, not from assay-based typing.

Whole blood was collected in K2EDTA tubes by collaborating institutions according to the institutions' own protocols. For TCRbeta analysis, collaborators shipped samples as frozen whole blood, isolated PBMCs, or DNA extracted from either of those sample types. TCRbeta CDR3 regions were amplified from genomic DNA by means of the immunoSEQ Assay, a bias-controlled multiplex PCR. The paper's data handling went like this. Nucleated cell counts per sample were estimated from amplification of reference gene primers within the assay. To quantify the absolute abundance of each unique TCRbeta CDR3 rearrangement, sequence reads were collapsed and filtered. For each sample, productive Simpson clonality was calculated as the square root of Simpson's diversity index across productive rearrangements. TCRdb stores this immuneACCESS table with in-frame sequences only. Part of the clones is absent; in the studies checked, under half of the shortfall reflects unresolved V genes, and no reason is known for the rest. For V, J and clone size, that table is used; D and trimming come from the DNA. In all, the sample holds some 98,000 clones, and about 80% of those were seen once. More than 9% of the sample is taken by the ten largest.

What the work shows at the level of the full study, not this receptor alone: The quantity of clinical and demographic metadata differed by source and by participant and was supplied without curation.

For this clone: Its antigen has not been determined. Base qualities are not recorded, but no much larger clone differs from it by a single base.

The source of this sequence is a man aged 70-80 years with acute or convalescent COVID-19. Sequenced sample: peripheral blood.

The CDR3 reads CASSRGAVGDYSYNEQFF. The base sequence is TGTGCCAGCAGCCGGGGGGCAGTAGGGGACTACTCCTACAATGAGCAGTTCTTC. This receptor chain uses TRBV27 and TRBJ2-1; the D segment could be TRBD2, given 7 matching bases. CDR1 and CDR2 (MNHEY, SMNVEV) derive from the germline V gene (reference sequence). Trimming costs V 6 bases and J 0 bases, and their ends lie 21 bases apart. CDR3 length: 18 amino acids, cysteine to phenylalanine. Of the read, only the CDR3 DNA is kept; its 54 bases are in frame from base 1.